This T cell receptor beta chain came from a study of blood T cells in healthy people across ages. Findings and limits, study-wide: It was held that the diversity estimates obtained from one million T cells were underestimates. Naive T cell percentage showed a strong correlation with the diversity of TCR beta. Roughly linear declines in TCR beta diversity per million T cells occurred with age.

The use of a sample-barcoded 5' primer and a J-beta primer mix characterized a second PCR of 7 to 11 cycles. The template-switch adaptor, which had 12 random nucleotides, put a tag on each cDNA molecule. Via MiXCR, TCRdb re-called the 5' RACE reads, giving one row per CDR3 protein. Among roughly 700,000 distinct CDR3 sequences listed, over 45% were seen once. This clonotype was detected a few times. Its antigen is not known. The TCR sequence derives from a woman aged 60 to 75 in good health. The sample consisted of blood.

The CDR3 here is CASSLREGQNEQFF. CDR3 DNA sequence: TGCGCCAGCAGCTTAAGGGAGGGCCAGAATGAGCAGTTCTTC. This chain connects TRBV5-1 to TRBJ2-1, with 7 bases aligning to TRBD2. V lost 2 bases and J lost 7; bases outside the gene matches: 6. Germline CDR1 SGHRS, CDR2 YFSETQ. The CDR3 has 14 amino acids.